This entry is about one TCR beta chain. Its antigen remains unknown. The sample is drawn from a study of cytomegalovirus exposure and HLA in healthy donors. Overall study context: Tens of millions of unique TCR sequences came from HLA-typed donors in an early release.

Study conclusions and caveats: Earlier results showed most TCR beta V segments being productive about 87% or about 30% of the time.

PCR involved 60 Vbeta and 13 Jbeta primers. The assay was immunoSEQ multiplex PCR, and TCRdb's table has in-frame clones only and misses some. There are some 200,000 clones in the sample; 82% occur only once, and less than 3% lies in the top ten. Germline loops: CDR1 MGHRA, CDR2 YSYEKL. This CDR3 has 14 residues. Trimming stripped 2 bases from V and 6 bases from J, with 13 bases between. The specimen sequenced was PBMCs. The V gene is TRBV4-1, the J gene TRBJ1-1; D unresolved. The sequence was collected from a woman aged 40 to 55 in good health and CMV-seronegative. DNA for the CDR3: TGCGCCAGCAGCCAACTCTTAACTCGGGCTGAAGCTTTCTTT. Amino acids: CASSQLLTRAEAFF.